The present TCR beta chain was sequenced within a study of vaccination effects on CD4 cells after COVID-19 (dated by TCRdb to between 2021 and 2022). Regarding the research as a whole: Across the study, the median time from the second dose to post-vaccine sampling was 72 days (range 14 to 241). SARS-CoV-2 spike-specific CD4+ TCR repertoires were compared before and after mRNA vaccination in COVID-19 convalescent patients and in infection-naive vaccine recipients. The full study included fewer than eleven COVID-19 convalescent patients and a handful of SARS-CoV-2-naive healthy vaccine recipients. Cultures from other donors in the study were sequenced using the Oncomine TCR Beta short-read assay on an Illumina iSeq 100. The study at large found these results: Marked clonal contraction was observed in both infection-induced and vaccine-induced clones at late post-vaccination timepoints, consistent with waning T cell responses. The study was limited by a small number of convalescent patients, and early post-infection timepoints were lacking. In healthy vaccine recipients, vaccine-induced clones were almost all SARS-CoV-2 mono-reactive, with only 1 of 255 being cross-reactive with common cold coronaviruses.

The library came from the immunoSEQ multiplex PCR assay. DNA from the cultured and isolated CD4+ T cells underwent TCR beta CDR3 sequencing. Per the original workflow: Non-productive TCR sequences were removed and reads were trimmed to the CDR3 region, keeping CDR3s of at least 7 amino acids. Antigen-specific clonotypes were identified with the MANAFEST web app by comparing expansion in peptide wells against reference cultures. To count as positive, a clone had to show expansion at FDR<0.05 compared with the reference and with all other wells, an odds ratio above 5, and a frequency above 0.1% in two replicate wells. A clonotype was called cross-reactive if it was significantly expanded both in SARS-CoV-2 spike wells and in at least one common cold coronavirus spike condition. Levenshtein distance calculated with the stringdist R package was used to assess CDR3 similarity, and unrooted trees were constructed with ape in R 3.6.1. TCRdb retrieved this table from immuneACCESS and kept in-frame rearrangements only. Not all clones are present; in checked studies, unresolved V genes account for under half, and no reason is known for the remainder. The DNA gave D and trimming, while V, J and clone size come from that table. This sample lists about 12,000 clones; roughly 70% were detected once. The ten top clones hold about 8.1% of the sample.

Concerning this clone itself: What this receptor recognizes is not known. Base qualities are not provided; no much larger clone lies one nucleotide away.

For CDR1 and CDR2, the germline V gene (reference sequence) lists GTSNPN and SVGIG. A distance of 17 bases separates the germline ends of V and J, which lose 2 bases and 4 bases respectively. The CDR3 measures 15 amino acids from cysteine to phenylalanine. Left in the record is the CDR3 DNA by itself, 45 bases read in frame from the first base. The ViraFEST assay stimulated PBMC with viral peptide pools and then used TCR sequencing to identify antigen-specific CD4+ T cell clonotypes by expansion. After more than 9 days of culture, CD4+ T cells were isolated with the EasySep CD4+ T cell isolation kit. Each participant received two doses of an mRNA SARS-CoV-2 vaccine, either BNT162b2 or mRNA-1273. None of the healthy vaccine recipients had a prior SARS-CoV-2 infection, which was confirmed by nucleocapsid antibody tests that came back negative both before and after vaccination. Each well held fewer than 2.5 million PBMC cultured in IMDM containing roughly 5% human AB serum, 9.5 to 10 IU/ml IL-2 and gentamicin, along with roughly 10 ug/ml peptides. Half of the culture medium was replaced with fresh IL-2-containing medium on days 3 and 7. Each peptide stimulation condition was cultured in triplicate wells unless otherwise noted. PBMC were separated from whole blood using Ficoll-Paque Plus gradient centrifugation and were then either cryopreserved at -140C or used fresh. Overlapping peptide pools spanned the spike proteins of SARS-CoV-2 and the common cold coronaviruses HCoV-NL63, HCoV-OC43 and HCoV-229E. Genomic DNA was extracted from cultured CD4+ T cells with the QIAamp micro DNA kit.

The material sequenced was CD4+ T cells from PBMCs cultured with SARS-CoV-2 spike peptides, taken after COVID-19 vaccination. The cell subset or site label on this specimen signifies: SARS-CoV-2 spike overlapping peptide pool stimulation. The sequence is built from TRBV30 and TRBJ1-1; too little of a D gene remains to name it. The receptor was isolated from a human donor who received a COVID-19 vaccine. CDR3 sequence: CAWSPSLTLATEAFF. The sequence in DNA is TGTGCCTGGAGTCCTTCCCTGACACTTGCCACTGAAGCTTTCTTT.